This T cell receptor beta chain was sequenced during a study of cytomegalovirus exposure and HLA in healthy donors. The PCR used 60 Vbeta and 13 Jbeta primers. This table comes from immunoSEQ multiplex PCR, and its TCRdb copy is limited to in-frame clones, with some not included. The sample lists about 210,000 clones; about four fifths were seen once. V was pared by 6 bases and J by 5 bases, with 10 bases between. The CDR3 contains 12 residues. Germline assignment: CDR1 MNHNY and CDR2 SVGAGI (reference sequence). The clonotype was recovered from a woman in her forties or fifties in good health and CMV-seropositive. The J gene is TRBJ1-1, the V gene TRBV6-6, with D unclear. The sample comprised PBMCs. The CDR3 spells CASRQPGTEAFF. The CDR3 nucleotides read TGTGCCAGCAGACAACCGGGGACTGAAGCTTTCTTT.